This T cell receptor (beta chain) is drawn from a study of blood T cell repertoires in COVID-19. Sequenced by immunoSEQ multiplex PCR; TCRdb stores in-frame clones only, minus some. The table lists approximately 670,000 clones, about nine tenths of them singletons. The CDR3 contains 16 residues. Trimming stripped 1 base from V and 5 bases from J, with 16 bases between. Germline values: CDR1 SGHTA, CDR2 FQGNSA. Sequencing was carried out using peripheral blood. The chain links TRBV7-2 to TRBJ2-3; possible D gene TRBD1, 6 bases. The sequence was obtained from a woman younger than 35 with acute or convalescent COVID-19. The DNA for the CDR3 is TGTGCCAGCAGCTTAGTCAGACACAGAGGGGGAGATACGCAGTATTTT. Translation gives CASSLVRHRGGDTQYF.